This TCR beta chain stems from a study of control samples from healthy donors and cancer patients. Method: immunoSEQ multiplex PCR; TCRdb's copy keeps in-frame clones and lacks some. The repertoire holds some 54,000 clones, with approximately 95% as singletons. Germline V gives CDR1 SGHAT, CDR2 FQNNGV. Trimming took off 6 bases at V and 0 bases at J, with 14 bases between the two ends. The CDR3 covers 15 residues. The chain couples TRBV11-2 to TRBJ1-1; possibly TRBD1 for D (6 bases). The sequencing sample was made of blood. The source of this sequence is a woman aged 30 to 39 in good health. The CDR3 sequence is CASRGASSMNTEAFF. The DNA for the CDR3 is TGTGCCAGCAGGGGGGCCTCTTCAATGAACACTGAAGCTTTCTTT.